These 5 T cell receptor beta chains came from one sample sequenced in a study of T cells after yellow fever vaccination. TCRdb redid the calling of the 5' RACE reads with MiXCR, one entry per CDR3 protein. The sample comprises hundreds of thousands of distinct CDR3 sequences, roughly 14% of which are singletons, and roughly an eighth rests with the top ten. Material: PBMCs, obtained on the day of the yellow fever booster vaccination. Receptors were obtained from a man aged 30 to 45 who received the YFV17D yellow fever vaccine.

The rearrangement links TRBV20-1 to TRBJ2-3; D gene unclear. This CDR3 is 14 amino acids long. Trimming took off 0 bases at V and 7 bases at J, with 14 bases between the two ends. Per the germline V gene, CDR1 is DFQATT and CDR2 is SNEGSKA (reference sequence). The CDR3 DNA reads as TGCAGTGCTAGAGATATCGGCCTAGGGAATACGCAGTATTTT. Amino acids: CSARDIGLGNTQYF.

This clonotype turned up a few times. The chain links TRBV15 to TRBJ1-2, with D tentatively TRBD1 (5 bases). Germline V gives CDR1 LNHNV, CDR2 YYDKDF (reference sequence). Trimming stripped 3 bases from V and 0 bases from J, with 14 bases between. The CDR3 length is 16 residues. CDR3 sequence: CATSRARTPTNYGYTF. The CDR3, as DNA: TGTGCCACCAGCAGGGCCAGGACACCTACTAACTATGGCTACACCTTC.

A few counts support this clonotype. This rearrangement joins TRBV12-3 or TRBV12-4 to TRBJ2-1, with 9 bases aligning to TRBD2. Germline trimming cut 10 bases from V and 5 bases from J; bases unmatched to any gene: 9. This CDR3 is 14 amino acids long. The CDR3 here is CANGLAGHDNEQFF. The CDR3 DNA follows: TGTGCCAACGGGCTAGCGGGGCACGACAATGAGCAGTTCTTC.

This rearrangement joins TRBV20-1 to TRBJ2-2; D call uncertain. With 0 bases removed from V and 6 bases from J, the gap between germline ends came to 8 bases. CDR1 is DFQATT, CDR2 SNEGSKA, per germline (reference sequence). The CDR3 loop spans 13 amino acids. This chain's CDR3 is CSARDDNAGELFF. CDR3 coding DNA: TGCAGTGCTAGAGATGACAACGCCGGGGAGCTGTTTTTT.

This chain joins TRBV5-1 and TRBJ2-1; the D is unclear. The CDR3 loop spans 14 amino acids. Trimming cost V 0 bases and J 7 bases, with 11 bases left between them. In germline, CDR1 is SGHRS, CDR2 YFSETQ. The CDR3 DNA follows: TGCGCCAGCAGCTTGGATGCTGTGGGGAATGAGCAGTTCTTC. Amino acids: CASSLDAVGNEQFF.